This T cell receptor (beta chain) is from a study of blood T cells in healthy people across ages. A few counts support this clonotype. A J-beta primer mix and a sample-barcoded 5' primer were used in a second PCR of about 6 to 12 cycles. MiXCR was run by TCRdb on the 5' RACE reads, yielding one entry per CDR3 protein. The table includes 800,000 to 900,000 distinct CDR3 sequences, less than 80% detected once. The receptor's source is a man under 40 in good health. Specimen: blood.

CDR3 bases: TGTGCCAGCAGCTCCCCGGCGCAGGCCGACTCCTACGAGCAGTACTTC. Translated, it gives CASSSPAQADSYEQYF. The V gene is TRBV28, the J gene TRBJ2-7; D is unclear. Per germline, CDR1 MDHEN and CDR2 SYDVKM. The CDR3 consists of 16 residues. V shed 6 bases and J shed 0 bases, with 18 bases lying between them.